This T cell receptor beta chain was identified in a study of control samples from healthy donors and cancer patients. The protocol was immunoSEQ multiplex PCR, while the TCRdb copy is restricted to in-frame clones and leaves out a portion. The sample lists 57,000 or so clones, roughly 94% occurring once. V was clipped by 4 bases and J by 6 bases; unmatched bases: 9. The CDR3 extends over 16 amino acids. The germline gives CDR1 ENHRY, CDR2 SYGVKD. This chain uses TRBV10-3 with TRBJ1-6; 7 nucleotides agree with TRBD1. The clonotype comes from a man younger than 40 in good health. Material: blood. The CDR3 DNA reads TGTGCCATCAGTGCAAAACCGGGACAGCTTAATTCACCCCTCCACTTT. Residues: CAISAKPGQLNSPLHF.